This T cell receptor beta chain derives from a study of OX40 agonist ivuxolimab in advanced cancers. Study context: Patients were treated with ivuxolimab, an agonistic anti-OX40 (CD134) antibody. Intravenous ivuxolimab was administered to patients every 2 weeks at 0.01 to 10 mg/kg. Study-level points and caveats: Those patients achieving a partial response at 0.1-3.0 mg/kg showed among the lowest clonal expansion.

Turning to this clone: Its antigen is unknown.

The investigators sampled blood at baseline, at cycle 4 day 1, and at cycle 7 day 1. The germline CDR1 and CDR2 sequences are SGHDN and FVKESK. The trim removed 4 bases at V and 3 bases at J, leaving 7 bases unmatched. The CDR3 contains 16 residues. Only in-frame clones appear in the TCRdb table, and some are missing; sequencing was by immunoSEQ multiplex PCR. The sample consists of about 120,000 clones, roughly 93% of them appearing once. This clonotype was sampled from an adult with an advanced solid tumor such as melanoma, head and neck, liver or kidney cancer. The chain couples TRBV14 to TRBJ2-2; the match to TRBD1 covers 8 bases. The material was CD4+ or CD8+ T cells sorted from blood, obtained in a trial of the OX40 agonist ivuxolimab. The CDR3 region has the DNA TGTGCCAGCAGCCTTCGGACAGGGTCGGACACCGGGGAGCTGTTTTTT. Protein sequence: CASSLRTGSDTGELFF.